The clone carrying this T cell receptor (beta chain) has a count of ten or more. Trimming shortened V by 3 bases and J by 0 bases, and 9 bases separated the two germline ends. The length of the CDR3 is 14 residues. CDR1 LNHNV and CDR2 YYDKDF come from the germline V gene (reference sequence). These data belong to a study of T-cell reconstitution after alpha-beta-depleted transplantation in children. The TCRbeta library was prepared with unique molecular identifiers. From the PCR reads, TCRdb called clonotypes with MiXCR, one entry per CDR3 protein. This sample carries about 110,000 distinct CDR3 sequences, under 13% of them seen once, and the ten largest clones take around 8.5%.

This chain connects TRBV15 to TRBJ2-7; weak D call: TRBD1 (6 bases). The material was PBMCs from the stem cell graft donor, obtained from the stem cell graft. The source of this sequence is a human donor who donated a stem cell graft to a child with acute lymphoblastic leukemia. CDR3 residues: CATSRQGSSYEQYF. As DNA, the CDR3 is TGTGCCACCAGCAGGCAGGGGAGCTCCTACGAGCAGTACTTC.